The rows below give T cell receptor beta chains drawn from one sample of a study of identical twins. TCRdb reprocessed the 5' RACE reads with MiXCR, giving one entry per CDR3 protein. The top ten hold over 35% of the sample, which has 200,000 or so distinct CDR3 sequences, about a sixth seen once. This same sample was also taken into another study, of T cells expressing NK-cell markers.

The sequenced sample was CD8+ T cells sorted from blood. These receptors were obtained from a young woman in good health. Both conserved end residues are part of each CDR3. D genes are given only for firm matches.

CASSSGTGPGANVLTF	TRBV5-6	TRBJ2-6	TRBD1	16
CASSFTGNTEAFF	TRBV5-1	TRBJ1-1	-	13
CASSLDRDRVNEQFF	TRBV7-9	TRBJ2-1	TRBD1	15
CASSIGVTNTDTQYF	TRBV19	TRBJ2-3	-	15
CASSLIAGAAYEQYF	TRBV11-2	TRBJ2-7	-	15
CASSPTTSGGETQYF	TRBV7-6	TRBJ2-5	TRBD2	15
CASTGTSYNEQFF	TRBV12-3/TRBV12-4	TRBJ2-1	-	13
CASSSPLGPNSGSVHNEQFF	TRBV11-1	TRBJ2-1	-	20
CSVDLVGKNTGELFF	TRBV29-1	TRBJ2-2	-	15
CASSLSAASTDTQYF	TRBV11-2	TRBJ2-3	-	15
CASSPGGGDYGYTF	TRBV5-1	TRBJ1-2	-	14
CAISPRQEGETQYF	TRBV10-3	TRBJ2-5	-	14
CASSYRTNSYEQYF	TRBV6-2/TRBV6-3	TRBJ2-7	-	14
CASSLEPGMNTEAFF	TRBV11-2	TRBJ1-1	-	15
CASSFGGLRFTGELFF	TRBV7-2	TRBJ2-2	-	16
CASSLDRKRQYF	TRBV7-9	TRBJ2-7	-	12
CASSQETGTGVMNTEAFF	TRBV3-1	TRBJ1-1	TRBD1	18
CATTGPGGCGYTF	TRBV9	TRBJ1-2	-	13
CASRSLPYEQYF	TRBV7-9	TRBJ2-7	-	12
CASSSRDNNQPQHF	TRBV11-2	TRBJ1-5	-	14
CATSTRANSYNEQFF	TRBV15	TRBJ2-1	-	15
CASSFEGIPSYEQYF	TRBV5-1	TRBJ2-7	-	15
CASGEAGEAFF	TRBV6-1	TRBJ1-1	-	11
CASSSTSGSGTGELFF	TRBV7-3	TRBJ2-2	-	16
CASSLTSGGNYEQYF	TRBV4-1	TRBJ2-7	TRBD2	15
CASSSPDRIYNEQFF	TRBV5-1	TRBJ2-1	-	15
CASSQDNNGKKLFF	TRBV28	TRBJ1-4	-	14
CASSRDRFYEQYF	TRBV6-6	TRBJ2-7	-	13
CASRYSGEDTQYF	TRBV5-1	TRBJ2-3	-	13
CASGTNADTQYF	TRBV9	TRBJ2-3	-	12
CASSPPGRTGPSPAYNEQFF	TRBV13	TRBJ2-1	-	20
CASSQTQETQYF	TRBV5-1	TRBJ2-5	-	12
CASSQTGFGEQYF	TRBV14	TRBJ2-7	TRBD1	13
CASTAIQETQYF	TRBV7-8	TRBJ2-5	-	12
CASSTRDRGYSPLHF	TRBV11-3	TRBJ1-6	TRBD1	15
CASILSGDRELDEQFF	TRBV19	TRBJ2-1	-	16
CAGDLRLTDTQYF	TRBV30	TRBJ2-3	-	13
CASSLDVSYYEQYF	TRBV5-1	TRBJ2-7	-	14
CSARGTGSGADTQYF	TRBV20-1	TRBJ2-3	TRBD1	15
CASSVADGAANVLTF	TRBV9	TRBJ2-6	-	15
CSARDYGIGELFF	TRBV20-1	TRBJ2-2	-	13